The 15 T cell receptor beta chains presented below share a single source sample, sequenced in a study of blood T cell repertoires in COVID-19. Data came from immunoSEQ multiplex PCR; TCRdb stores just in-frame clones and leaves some out. The sample carries roughly 63,000 clones, 75% to 90% recorded once. Sample: peripheral blood. These TCRs come from a man in his fifties or sixties with acute or convalescent COVID-19.

Only a few counts were recorded for this clone. The rearrangement joins TRBV6-2 or TRBV6-3 to TRBJ2-2, with D perhaps TRBD1 (6 bases). The CDR3 length is 15 residues. Trimming took 4 bases from V and 5 from J, leaving 14 bases between them. In germline, CDR1 is MNHEY, CDR2 SVGEGT. The CDR3 DNA reads as TGTGCCAGCAGTTCCCGAGGGGGTGGGACCGGGGAGCTGTTTTTT. This encodes CASSSRGGGTGELFF.

This chain links TRBV7-6 with TRBJ2-7; TRBD2 might be the D (5 bases). V lost 5 bases, J lost 1 base, and 15 bases lay in between. The CDR3 sequence is 15 residues long. Germline CDR1 is SGHVS and CDR2 is FNYEAQ. The CDR3, as DNA: TGTGCCAGCAGCCCAAACGAGGACTGGTCCTACGAGCAGTACTTC. Translating gives CASSPNEDWSYEQYF.

The chain uses TRBV4-1 and TRBJ2-1; possible D gene TRBD2, 6 bases. The V gene's germline CDR1 is MGHRA and CDR2 YSYEKL. Trimming pared 1 base from V and 0 bases from J, leaving 13 bases between. CDR3 size: 17 residues. CDR3 region: CASSQGFSGLSYNEQFF. The CDR3 nucleotides are TGCGCCAGCAGCCAAGGATTTAGCGGACTCTCCTACAATGAGCAGTTCTTC.

The genes are TRBV28 and TRBJ1-4; 9 nucleotides match TRBD1. The germline V gene has CDR1 MDHEN and CDR2 SYDVKM. There are 17 residues in the CDR3. V shed 4 bases and J 0 bases; nucleotides not matched to a gene: 6. The CDR3 spells CASSSTGQGATNEKLFF. The DNA of the CDR3 is TGTGCCAGCAGTTCTACGGGACAGGGAGCAACTAATGAAAAACTGTTTTTT.

This chain links TRBV11-2 with TRBJ1-1; TRBD1 aligns across 9 bases. Germline V gene sequence: CDR1 SGHAT, CDR2 FQNNGV. J gave up 3 bases and V 3 bases, and 2 bases lay outside the gene matches. The CDR3 contains 14 residues. The CDR3 reads CASSFRDRDTEAFF. The CDR3 nucleotides are TGTGCCAGCAGCTTCCGGGACAGGGACACTGAAGCTTTCTTT.

V is TRBV6-5 and J is TRBJ1-6; D remains unclear. CDR1 and CDR2 (germline): MNHEY, SVGAGI. The CDR3 extends over 13 amino acids. V gave up 6 bases and J gave up 7 bases, with 10 bases separating them. The chain's CDR3 is CASSVLGNSPLHF. For the CDR3, the DNA is TGTGCCAGCAGCGTTCTGGGCAATTCACCCCTCCACTTT.

The CDR3 DNA reads as TGTGCCACCACCCACCGGATAGCGGGAGTCCCAGATACGCAGTATTTT. Translation gives CATTHRIAGVPDTQYF. The chain combines TRBV15 with TRBJ2-3; 9 nucleotides agree with TRBD2. CDR1 and CDR2 from the germline V gene are LNHNV and YYDKDF (reference sequence). This CDR3 spans 16 amino acids. V was clipped by 7 bases and J by 4 bases; unmatched bases: 12.

This clone was detected only once. This sequence joins TRBV7-2 and TRBJ1-6; perhaps TRBD1 as D (5 bases). The length of the CDR3 is 13 residues. Germline CDR1 SGHTA, CDR2 FQGNSA. V was trimmed by 5 bases and J by 10 bases, leaving 12 bases between them. Here the CDR3 reads CASSRGGRSPLHF. DNA of the CDR3: TGTGCCAGCAGCCGGGGGGGTCGATCACCCCTCCACTTT. Full variable domain (remainder filled in from reference TRBV7-2 and TRBJ1-6): GAGVSQSPSNKVTEKGKDVELRCDPISGHTALYWYRQSLGQGLEFLIYFQGNSAPDKSGLPSDRFSAERTGGSVSTLTIQRTQQEDSAVYLCASSRGGRSPLHFGNGTRLTVT.

The genes are TRBV9 and TRBJ2-5, with 8 bases aligning to TRBD1. The J segment lost 1 base and the V segment lost 4 bases, leaving 6 bases of the junction unmatched. The CDR3 runs 15 residues. CDR1 and CDR2 from the germline V gene are SGDLS and YYNGEE. CDR3: CASSSIGQGQETQYF. CDR3 bases: TGTGCCAGCAGCTCAATCGGACAGGGCCAAGAGACCCAGTACTTC.

This chain joins TRBV28 and TRBJ2-1; no reliable D call. Germline V gene lookup returns CDR1 MDHEN and CDR2 SYDVKM. The CDR3 sequence is 14 residues long. Deletions cut 1 base from V and 5 bases from J, with 9 bases between. The CDR3 loop reads CASSLYWSHNEQFF. In nucleotides, the CDR3 is TGTGCCAGCAGTTTATACTGGTCCCACAATGAGCAGTTCTTC.

This clone has a handful of counts. The J gene is TRBJ1-2, the V gene TRBV5-4; 8 positions agree with TRBD1. Per the germline V gene, CDR1 is SGHNT and CDR2 is YYREEE (reference sequence). This CDR3 comprises 15 residues. Trimming took 4 bases from V and 3 from J; bases not matched to a gene: 8. The CDR3 sequence is CASSPRAGGDYGYTF. CDR3 bases: TGTGCCAGCAGCCCACGCGCAGGGGGCGACTATGGCTACACCTTC.

This chain joins TRBV5-6 and TRBJ2-7; 7 nucleotides align to TRBD1. CDR3 size: 15 residues. Unmatched junction bases numbered 10, after V lost 4 bases and J lost 3 bases. CDR1 and CDR2 from the germline V gene are SGHDT and YYEEEE. The CDR3 region has the DNA TGTGCCAGCAGCGGTCCGGGACAGTCCTTCTACGAGCAGTACTTC. Encoded protein: CASSGPGQSFYEQYF. The entire variable domain, with the rest obtained from reference TRBV5-6 and TRBJ2-7, is as follows: DAGVTQSPTHLIKTRGQQVTLRCSPKSGHDTVSWYQQALGQGPQFIFQYYEEEERQRGNFPDRFSGHQFPNYSSELNVNALLLGDSALYLCASSGPGQSFYEQYFGPGTRLTVT.

This clone was counted a single time. V gene TRBV6-5 combines with J gene TRBJ1-1, with TRBD1 as a possible D gene (5 bases). The CDR3 contains 13 residues. CDR1 is MNHEY, CDR2 SVGAGI, per germline. Trimming cost V 7 bases and J 1 base, with 10 bases left between them. The DNA of the CDR3 is TGTGCCAGCACCCGGGGGGAGAACACTGAAGCTTTCTTT. Amino acids: CASTRGENTEAFF.

This chain uses TRBV7-2 with TRBJ2-7; TRBD1 agrees at 9 bases. CDR1 and CDR2 from the germline V gene are SGHTA and FQGNSA. V was clipped by 2 bases and J by 9 bases; unmatched bases: 5. This CDR3 has 13 amino acids. In DNA, the CDR3 is TGTGCCAGCAGCTTAAACAGGGGGCGCGGGCAGTACTTC. Residues: CASSLNRGRGQYF. The full variable domain, with the rest looked up from reference TRBV7-2 and TRBJ2-7, is GAGVSQSPSNKVTEKGKDVELRCDPISGHTALYWYRQSLGQGLEFLIYFQGNSAPDKSGLPSDRFSAERTGGSVSTLTIQRTQQEDSAVYLCASSLNRGRGQYFGPGTRLTVT.

Here the CDR3 reads CASSPAGLAGVNEQFF. The CDR3 nucleotides are TGTGCCAGCAGTCCAGCGGGACTAGCGGGAGTCAATGAGCAGTTCTTC. The chain recombines TRBV28 with TRBJ2-1, with 14 bases fitting TRBD2. V lost 5 bases to trimming and J lost 6 bases; unmatched junction nucleotides: 6. CDR3 size: 16 residues. In germline, CDR1 is MDHEN, CDR2 SYDVKM.